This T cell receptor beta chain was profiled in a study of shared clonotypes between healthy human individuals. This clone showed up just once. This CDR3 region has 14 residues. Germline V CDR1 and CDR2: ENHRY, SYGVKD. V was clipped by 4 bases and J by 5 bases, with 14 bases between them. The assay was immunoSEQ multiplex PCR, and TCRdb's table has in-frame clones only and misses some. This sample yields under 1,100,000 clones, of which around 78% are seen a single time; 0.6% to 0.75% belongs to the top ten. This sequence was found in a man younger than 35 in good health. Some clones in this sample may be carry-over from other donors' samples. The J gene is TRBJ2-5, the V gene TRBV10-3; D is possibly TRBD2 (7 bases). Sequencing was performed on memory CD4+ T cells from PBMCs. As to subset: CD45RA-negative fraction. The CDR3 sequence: CAISGVGGAETQYF. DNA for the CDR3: TGTGCCATCAGTGGGGTTGGGGGGGCTGAGACCCAGTACTTC.